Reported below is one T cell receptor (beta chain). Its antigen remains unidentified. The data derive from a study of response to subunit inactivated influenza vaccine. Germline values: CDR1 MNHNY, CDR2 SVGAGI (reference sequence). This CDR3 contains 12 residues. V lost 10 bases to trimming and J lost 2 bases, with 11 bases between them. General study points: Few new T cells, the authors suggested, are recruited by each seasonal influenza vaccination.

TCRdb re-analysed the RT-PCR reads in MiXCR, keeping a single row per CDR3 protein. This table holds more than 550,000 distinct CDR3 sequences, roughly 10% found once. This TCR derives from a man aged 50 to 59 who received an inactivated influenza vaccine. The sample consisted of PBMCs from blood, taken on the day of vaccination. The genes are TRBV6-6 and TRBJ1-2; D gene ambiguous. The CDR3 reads CAIHRENYGYTF. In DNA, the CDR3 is TGTGCCATCCACCGGGAAAACTATGGCTACACCTTC.